These 22 T cell receptor beta chains were sequenced from one sample in a study of early T cells in non-severe SARS-CoV-2 infection. MiXCR, applied by TCRdb to the 5' RACE reads, yields one record per CDR3 protein. The profile covers 45,000 to 55,000 distinct CDR3 sequences, with more than 9% appearing a single time and roughly 10% taken by the ten largest. Sample: whole blood. Receptors originate from an adult who was a healthcare worker with PCR-confirmed SARS-CoV-2 infection or an uninfected control (not recorded which).

This clonotype was seen a handful of times. This chain connects TRBV3-1 to TRBJ2-7; D might be TRBD1 (8 bases). V lost 4 bases, J lost 12 bases, and 22 bases lay in between. This CDR3 is built from 14 residues. Looked up from germline, CDR1 is LGHDT and CDR2 is YNNKEL (reference sequence). The CDR3 reads CASSLGGGQEDAYF. As DNA, the CDR3 is TGTGCCAGCAGCCTGGGAGGGGGACAGGAGGACGCGTACTTC.

This clonotype turned up a few times. This chain uses TRBV2 with TRBJ2-3; possibly TRBD2 for D (6 bases). Germline lookup yields CDR1 SNHLY and CDR2 FYNNEI. The CDR3 is made up of 15 amino acids. V lost 3 bases and J lost 6, with 16 bases in between. CDR3 sequence: CASSEAGPPADTQYF. CDR3 sequence (DNA): TGTGCCAGCAGTGAGGCGGGACCCCCGGCGGATACGCAGTATTTT. Complete variable domain (other parts from reference TRBV2 and TRBJ2-3): EPEVTQTPSHQVTQMGQEVILRCVPISNHLYFYWYRQILGQKVEFLVSFYNNEISEKSEIFDDQFSVERPDGSNFTLKIRSTKLEDSAMYFCASSEAGPPADTQYFGPGTRLTVL.

The chain recombines TRBV11-2 with TRBJ2-7; 12 nucleotides line up with TRBD2. The CDR3 has 15 amino acids. CDR1 and CDR2 from the germline V gene are SGHAT and FQNNGV. J gave up 2 bases and V 4 bases, and 3 bases lay outside the gene matches. The CDR3 spells CASSSPSGGAYEQYF. CDR3 DNA sequence: TGTGCCAGCAGCTCCCCTAGCGGGGGGGCCTACGAGCAGTACTTC.

This clonotype was recorded a few times. The V gene is TRBV29-1, the J gene TRBJ2-1; 10 positions match TRBD1. With V trimmed by 7 bases and J by 3 bases, 6 bases remained unmatched. Germline V gives CDR1 SQVTM, CDR2 ANQGSEA. The CDR3 covers 14 residues. DNA for the CDR3: TGCAGCGCCGAAAGGGACAGGGGCTACAATGAGCAGTTCTTC. Translation gives CSAERDRGYNEQFF.

The sample holds a few counts of this clonotype. The CDR3 region is CASSPRRASGGDTQYF. The CDR3 DNA is TGTGCCAGCAGCCCCCGGAGGGCTAGCGGGGGAGATACGCAGTATTTT. This rearrangement joins TRBV11-2 to TRBJ2-3; TRBD2 aligns across 10 bases. Germline V CDR1 and CDR2: SGHAT, FQNNGV. This CDR3 has 16 amino acids. Trimming took 5 bases from V and 5 from J; bases not matched to a gene: 10. Filled out from reference TRBV11-2 and TRBJ2-3, the complete variable domain reads EAGVAQSPRYKIIEKRQSVAFWCNPISGHATLYWYQQILGQGPKLLIQFQNNGVVDDSQLPKDRFSAERLKGVDSTLKIQPAKLEDSAVYLCASSPRRASGGDTQYFGPGTRLTVL.

This clonotype was recorded at least ten times. CDR3 nucleotides: TGTGCCAGCACCGACAACAGGGGATTTGGAGAAAAACTGTTTTTT. It specifies CASTDNRGFGEKLFF. V gene TRBV5-5 combines with J gene TRBJ1-4; 7 bases line up with TRBD1. The CDR3 totals 15 residues. Germline values: CDR1 SGHKS, CDR2 YYEKEE (reference sequence). The trim removed 6 bases at V and 8 bases at J, leaving 13 bases unmatched.

This clonotype occurred many times. The chain uses TRBV4-1 and TRBJ1-2, with a weak D call TRBD1 (5 bases). This CDR3 spans 16 amino acids. V was pared by 3 bases and J by 0 bases, with 14 bases between. CDR1 and CDR2 from the germline V gene are MGHRA and YSYEKL. The CDR3, as DNA: TGCGCCAGCAGCCAGGGCCGGGGGGGAGCTAACTATGGCTACACCTTC. The encoded protein is CASSQGRGGANYGYTF.

V and J are TRBV30 and TRBJ2-3; D may be TRBD2 (5 bases). Germline CDR1 reads GTSNPN; CDR2 reads SVGIG (reference sequence). The germline V and J ends were trimmed by 0 bases and 1 base, with 11 bases remaining between them. CDR3 length: 15 residues. The CDR3 loop is CAWSVGGRGTDTQYF. The CDR3 nucleotides are TGTGCCTGGAGTGTAGGTGGGAGAGGCACAGATACGCAGTATTTT.

The chain uses TRBV15 and TRBJ2-3; D gene unclear. V was shortened by 6 bases and J by 5 bases, with 12 bases between the two germline ends. This CDR3 has 13 amino acids. Per the germline V gene, CDR1 is LNHNV and CDR2 is YYDKDF (reference sequence). CDR3 sequence: CATRPLIGDTQYF. The CDR3 DNA reads TGTGCCACCAGGCCGCTTATCGGAGATACGCAGTATTTT.

There are a few counts of this clonotype. The chain is built from TRBV29-1 and TRBJ2-1; unclear D gene. The CDR3 loop spans 11 amino acids. Germline CDR1 SQVTM, CDR2 ANQGSEA. V was cut by 8 bases and J by 4 bases, with 9 bases left in between. The CDR3 protein is CSLVIYNEQFF. In DNA form, the CDR3 reads TGCAGCCTTGTGATTTACAATGAGCAGTTCTTC.

The table lists this clonotype with many counts. The V and J genes are TRBV7-2 and TRBJ2-7, with TRBD2 as a possible D gene (5 bases). The CDR3 spans 14 residues. Germline CDR1 is SGHTA and CDR2 is FQGNSA. Trimming shortened V by 5 bases and J by 5 bases, and 16 bases separated the two germline ends. CDR3 region: CASSPGVHRHEQYF. Written as DNA, the CDR3 is TGTGCCAGCAGCCCCGGGGTACACCGGCACGAGCAGTACTTC. Filled out from reference TRBV7-2 and TRBJ2-7, the complete variable domain reads GAGVSQSPSNKVTEKGKDVELRCDPISGHTALYWYRQSLGQGLEFLIYFQGNSAPDKSGLPSDRFSAERTGGSVSTLTIQRTQQEDSAVYLCASSPGVHRHEQYFGPGTRLTVT.

This clonotype was counted ten times or more. The chain links TRBV5-4 to TRBJ2-1, with TRBD2 matching 14 bases. The length of the CDR3 is 18 residues. Germline V gene lookup returns CDR1 SGHNT and CDR2 YYREEE (reference sequence). The V gene end was trimmed by 2 bases and the J gene end by 1 base; junction bases not matched to a gene: 5. The CDR3, as DNA: TGTGCCAGCAGCTTTGGGACTAGCGGGAGAGATTCCTACAATGAGCAGTTCTTC. Its protein is CASSFGTSGRDSYNEQFF.

V and J are TRBV7-6 and TRBJ2-7; D perhaps matches TRBD2 (6 bases). V lost 4 bases and J 1 base, leaving 11 bases between the germline ends. Germline loops: CDR1 SGHVS, CDR2 FNYEAQ. This CDR3 comprises 14 residues. The CDR3 protein is CASSSAGGSYEQYF. Written as DNA, the CDR3 is TGTGCCAGCAGCTCGGCCGGGGGATCCTACGAGCAGTACTTC. Full variable domain (rest looked up from reference TRBV7-6 and TRBJ2-7): GAGVSQSPRYKVTKRGQDVALRCDPISGHVSLYWYRQALGQGPEFLTYFNYEAQQDKSGLPNDRFSAERPEGSISTLTIQRTEQRDSAMYRCASSSAGGSYEQYFGPGTRLTVT.

CDR3 residues: CASSPNRFNTGELFF. The CDR3 DNA sequence: TGTGCCAGCAGTCCAAATCGTTTTAACACCGGGGAGCTGTTTTTT. The V call is TRBV28, the J call TRBJ2-2; D is unresolved. Trimming left V 5 bases short and J 2 bases short, with 12 bases between. There are 15 residues in the CDR3. The germline V gene encodes CDR1 MDHEN and CDR2 SYDVKM. Full variable domain (missing parts from reference TRBV28 and TRBJ2-2): DVKVTQSSRYLVKRTGEKVFLECVQDMDHENMFWYRQDPGLGLRLIYFSYDVKMKEKGDIPEGYSVSREKKERFSLILESASTNQTSMYLCASSPNRFNTGELFFGEGSRLTVL.

Many counts were recorded for this clonotype. J is TRBJ2-7 and V is TRBV6-5; 7 nucleotides match TRBD1. V lost 5 bases, J lost 3 bases, and 7 bases stayed unmatched. The CDR3 extends over 14 amino acids. Looked up from germline, CDR1 is MNHEY and CDR2 is SVGAGI. DNA of the CDR3: TGTGCCAGCAGTCGGGGCCGGGACAGCTACGAGCAGTACTTC. This gives the protein CASSRGRDSYEQYF.

This clonotype was recorded many times. The chain combines TRBV5-4 with TRBJ2-3; D is unresolved. Trimming stripped 4 bases from V and 0 bases from J, with 12 bases between. Germline V gives CDR1 SGHNT, CDR2 YYREEE (reference sequence). This CDR3 has 15 amino acids. In DNA form, the CDR3 reads TGTGCCAGCAGCCCACACCCGACTAGCACAGATACGCAGTATTTT. Protein sequence: CASSPHPTSTDTQYF.

This clonotype was seen only a few times. CDR3 DNA: TGTGCCAGCAGCCCCACTTTACAGGGGGCAGCCAAAAACATTCAGTACTTC. It is translated as CASSPTLQGAAKNIQYF. The chain recombines TRBV3-1 with TRBJ2-4, with TRBD1 identical over 9 bases. The CDR3 contains 17 residues. With 4 bases clipped from V and 0 bases from J, the junction kept 7 bases outside the gene matches. The V gene's germline CDR1 is LGHDT and CDR2 YNNKEL (reference sequence). Full variable domain (missing parts from reference TRBV3-1 and TRBJ2-4): DTAVSQTPKYLVTQMGNDKSIKCEQNLGHDTMYWYKQDSKKFLKIMFSYNNKELIINETVPNRFSPKSPDKAHLNLHINSLELGDSAVYFCASSPTLQGAAKNIQYFGAGTRLSVL.

This sequence joins TRBV20-1 and TRBJ2-7; tentatively, D is TRBD1 or TRBD2 (5 bases each). The germline CDR1 and CDR2 sequences are DFQATT and SNEGSKA (reference sequence). The CDR3 is made up of 15 amino acids. Trimming removed 2 bases at V and 4 bases at J, with 18 bases between. CDR3 protein: CSARQLGVRSYEQYF. The DNA for the CDR3 is TGCAGTGCTAGACAGTTGGGGGTAAGGTCGTACGAGCAGTACTTC.

This clonotype was seen ten or more times. The genes are TRBV12-3 or TRBV12-4 and TRBJ2-2; tentatively, D is TRBD1 or TRBD2 (5 bases each). Trimming removed 7 bases at V and 1 base at J, with 13 bases between. The CDR3 loop spans 15 amino acids. CDR3 region: CASTRGRGNTGELFF. The CDR3 DNA reads TGTGCCAGCACCCGGGGACGGGGGAACACCGGGGAGCTGTTTTTT.

This clonotype was recorded many times. This chain uses TRBV29-1 with TRBJ1-1; 7 nucleotides agree with TRBD1. Germline V lookup: CDR1 SQVTM, CDR2 ANQGSEA. This CDR3 spans 13 amino acids. J gave up 4 bases and V 7 bases, and 9 bases lay outside the gene matches. This chain's CDR3 is CSAAQGIGTEAFF. CDR3 coding DNA: TGCAGCGCTGCACAGGGGATCGGCACTGAAGCTTTCTTT.

The rearrangement uses TRBV5-4 and TRBJ2-5; 8 nucleotides align to TRBD2. Germline CDR1 is SGHNT and CDR2 is YYREEE (reference sequence). This CDR3 is built from 16 residues. With 0 bases clipped from V and 5 bases from J, the junction kept 9 bases outside the gene matches. Here the CDR3 reads CASSLGRREVGETQYF. The CDR3 bases are TGTGCCAGCAGCTTGGGACGGCGGGAGGTGGGCGAGACCCAGTACTTC.

The gene calls are TRBV27 and TRBJ2-2; D ambiguous. V was clipped by 4 bases and J by 6 bases, with 12 bases between them. CDR3 size: 14 residues. Germline values: CDR1 MNHEY, CDR2 SMNVEV (reference sequence). CDR3 nucleotide sequence: TGTGCCAGCAGTTACACACCTCTAGCCGGGGAGCTGTTTTTT. This encodes CASSYTPLAGELFF.